Following are 10 T cell receptor beta chains from one sample sequenced in a study of blood T cell repertoires in COVID-19. TCRdb's table, derived via immunoSEQ multiplex PCR, lists solely in-frame clones and lacks some. The sample carries approximately 300,000 clones, over 90% recorded once. The sequenced sample was PBMCs or T cells enriched from blood (not recorded which). These receptors originate from a woman aged 25 to 39 who had been exposed to COVID-19.

This chain joins TRBV29-1 and TRBJ1-2, with D possibly matching TRBD1 (5 bases). The CDR3 sequence is 13 residues long. The V end was cut by 7 bases, the J end by 0 bases, with 12 bases between. Germline V lookup: CDR1 SQVTM, CDR2 ANQGSEA. The CDR3 DNA sequence: TGCAGCGCAGAACGCAGGGCTAACTATGGCTACACCTTC. This encodes CSAERRANYGYTF.

The chain links TRBV11-2 to TRBJ1-2; TRBD1 matches 7 bases. The CDR3 is 15 residues long. Germline CDR1 SGHAT, CDR2 FQNNGV. Trimming removed 5 bases from V and 5 bases from J; junction bases left unmatched: 11. This CDR3 reads CASSTPTGPKYGYTF. The CDR3 DNA follows: TGTGCCAGCAGCACCCCGACAGGGCCCAAATATGGCTACACCTTC.

There are a few counts of this clone. This rearrangement joins TRBV6-5 to TRBJ1-1; tentative D call: TRBD1 (6 bases). This CDR3 is built from 15 residues. The V end lost 2 bases, the J end lost 0 bases, and 10 bases lay between the germline ends. Germline V lookup: CDR1 MNHEY, CDR2 SVGAGI. As DNA, the CDR3 is TGTGCCAGCAGTTACGACAGGAGGTTGAACACTGAAGCTTTCTTT. Translating gives CASSYDRRLNTEAFF.

The V and J genes are TRBV11-2 and TRBJ1-5; a weak D match, TRBD1 (5 bases). Germline CDR1 is SGHAT and CDR2 is FQNNGV. V gave up 5 bases and J gave up 4 bases, with 15 bases separating them. The CDR3 is made up of 15 amino acids. CDR3 in amino acids: CASSPGPGGNQPQHF. CDR3 coding DNA: TGTGCCAGCAGCCCAGGGCCTGGAGGGAATCAGCCCCAGCATTTT.

In DNA form, the CDR3 reads TGTGCCAGCAGCTCCTACGGGGGGGCCGCTTACAATGAGCAGTTCTTC. Translated, it gives CASSSYGGAAYNEQFF. This rearrangement joins TRBV4-2 to TRBJ2-1; TRBD2 agrees at 8 bases. This CDR3 has 16 amino acids. Germline V gives CDR1 LGHNA, CDR2 YNFKEQ. Germline trimming cut 5 bases from V and 4 bases from J; bases unmatched to any gene: 10.

The chain is built from TRBV7-2 and TRBJ1-5; no clear D gene. The CDR3 is 13 amino acids. Deletions cut 0 bases from V and 4 bases from J, with 4 bases between. The V gene's germline CDR1 is SGHTA and CDR2 FQGNSA. This CDR3 reads CASSLALNQPQHF. In DNA form, the CDR3 reads TGTGCCAGCAGCTTAGCCCTTAATCAGCCCCAGCATTTT. Complete variable domain (other parts from reference TRBV7-2 and TRBJ1-5): GAGVSQSPSNKVTEKGKDVELRCDPISGHTALYWYRQSLGQGLEFLIYFQGNSAPDKSGLPSDRFSAERTGGSVSTLTIQRTQQEDSAVYLCASSLALNQPQHFGDGTRLSIL.

This rearrangement joins TRBV9 to TRBJ2-2; 8 bases are shared with TRBD2. The V segment lost 0 bases and the J segment 4 bases; nucleotides outside the gene matches: 2. Germline CDR1 reads SGDLS; CDR2 reads YYNGEE. The CDR3 consists of 15 residues. The CDR3 here is CASSVGGTSTGELFF. For the CDR3, the DNA is TGTGCCAGCAGCGTAGGAGGGACTAGCACCGGGGAGCTGTTTTTT.

This chain joins TRBV3-1 (or the pseudogene TRBV3-2) and TRBJ2-2; 15 bases fit TRBD2. V lost 4 bases to trimming and J lost 0 bases; unmatched junction nucleotides: 3. The length of the CDR3 is 18 residues. Germline CDR1 LGHDT, CDR2 YNNKEL (reference sequence). For the CDR3, the DNA is TGTGCCAGCAGCCTAGGACTAGCGGGGGGGGCGAACACCGGGGAGCTGTTTTTT. This sequence encodes CASSLGLAGGANTGELFF.

The chain has TRBV7-8 and TRBJ2-7; tentatively, D is TRBD1 (5 bases). The CDR3 spans 18 residues. The V gene's germline CDR1 is SGHVS and CDR2 FQNEAQ. The germline V and J ends were trimmed by 0 bases and 4 bases, with 22 bases remaining between them. Here the CDR3 DNA reads TGTGCCAGCAGCTTAGCCCGTAGGGCGGCAGGGCCCACATACGAGCAGTACTTC. Protein product: CASSLARRAAGPTYEQYF.

The V call is TRBV18, the J call TRBJ1-4; maybe TRBD1 (6 bases). This CDR3 spans 16 amino acids. Germline assignment: CDR1 KGHSH and CDR2 LQKENI. Trimming pared 3 bases from V and 2 bases from J, leaving 13 bases between. This CDR3 is CASSPRAQGTNEKLFF. CDR3 nucleotide sequence: TGTGCCAGCTCACCCCGGGCTCAGGGGACTAATGAAAAACTGTTTTTT. Together with reference TRBV18 and TRBJ1-4, the CDR3 gives the full variable domain: NAGVMQNPRHLVRRRGQEARLRCSPMKGHSHVYWYRQLPEEGLKFMVYLQKENIIDESGMPKERFSAEFPKEGPSILRIQQVVRGDSAAYFCASSPRAQGTNEKLFFGSGTQLSVL.